This entry lists 5 T cell receptor beta chains sequenced from one sample in a study of CD8+ T cells in alopecia areata. Sequencing used cDNA as its template, made by extracting RNA and reverse transcribing it. Generated by immunoSEQ multiplex PCR, the TCRdb table keeps only in-frame clones and is missing some. Altogether about 150,000 clones are present, around 87% being singletons, with the ten largest covering over 13%. This material consisted of CD8+ T cells sorted from blood, taken at week 0. The receptors originated from a human donor with alopecia areata.

This chain links TRBV29-1 with TRBJ2-1; 7 nucleotides line up with TRBD2. V trimming: 6 bases; J trimming: 13 bases; junction bases outside the gene matches: 15. The CDR3 is 13 residues long. Germline CDR1 is SQVTM and CDR2 is ANQGSEA. CDR3 nucleotides: TGCAGCGTGGGGGGGACGGGTCATCCCGAACAGTTCTTC. This sequence encodes CSVGGTGHPEQFF.

The V call is TRBV9, the J call TRBJ2-1; 8 bases line up with TRBD2. Germline CDR1 SGDLS, CDR2 YYNGEE. The CDR3 runs 14 residues. J gave up 5 bases and V 10 bases, and 11 bases lay outside the gene matches. CDR3 nucleotides: TGTGCCTCTAGACGGCGGGGGGCCGACAATGAGCAGTTCTTC. Its protein is CASRRRGADNEQFF.

This chain connects TRBV5-1 to TRBJ1-2; perhaps TRBD1 as D (5 bases). Germline V gene data show CDR1 as SGHRS and CDR2 as YFSETQ. Trimming removed 6 bases at V and 4 bases at J, with 13 bases between. The CDR3 totals 13 residues. Here the CDR3 reads CASMGAGLYGYTF. In DNA, the CDR3 is TGCGCCAGCATGGGTGCGGGGCTCTATGGCTACACCTTC.

The genes are TRBV13 and TRBJ2-7, with no clear D. The CDR3 extends over 19 amino acids. V was cut by 5 bases and J by 2 bases, with 28 bases left in between. Germline lookup yields CDR1 PRHDT and CDR2 FYEKMQ (reference sequence). As DNA, the CDR3 is TGTGCCAGCAGCCGATCCCTCTCCCGGGCCTCGGCACCCCCCTACGAGCAGTACTTC. Translating gives CASSRSLSRASAPPYEQYF. The full variable domain, rest sourced from reference TRBV13 and TRBJ2-7, is AAGVIQSPRHLIKEKRETATLKCYPIPRHDTVYWYQQGPGQDPQFLISFYEKMQSDKGSIPDRFSAQQFSDYHSELNMSSLELGDSALYFCASSRSLSRASAPPYEQYFGPGTRLTVT.

This clone was seen only a few times. The genes are TRBV27 and TRBJ2-7; D unresolved. Trimming cost V 2 bases and J 5 bases, with 10 bases left between them. Germline CDR1 MNHEY, CDR2 SMNVEV (reference sequence). This CDR3 region has 13 residues. The CDR3 sequence is CASSLNIGDEQYF. As DNA, the CDR3 is TGTGCCAGCAGTTTAAATATAGGTGACGAGCAGTACTTC.